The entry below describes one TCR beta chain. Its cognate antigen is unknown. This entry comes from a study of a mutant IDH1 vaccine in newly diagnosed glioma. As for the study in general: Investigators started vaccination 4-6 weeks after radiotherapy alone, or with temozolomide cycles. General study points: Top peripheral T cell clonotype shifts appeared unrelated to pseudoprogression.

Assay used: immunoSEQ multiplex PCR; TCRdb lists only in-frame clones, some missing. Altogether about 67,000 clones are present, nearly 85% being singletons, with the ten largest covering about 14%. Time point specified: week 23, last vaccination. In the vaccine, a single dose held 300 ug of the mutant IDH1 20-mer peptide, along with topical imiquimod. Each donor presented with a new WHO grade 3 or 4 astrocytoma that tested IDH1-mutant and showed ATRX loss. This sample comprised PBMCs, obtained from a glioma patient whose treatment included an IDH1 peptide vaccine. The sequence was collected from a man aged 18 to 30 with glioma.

This chain's CDR3 is CASSPVAGAYNEQFF. The CDR3 bases are TGTGCCAGTAGTCCTGTAGCGGGAGCCTACAATGAGCAGTTCTTC. V and J are TRBV19 and TRBJ2-1; 9 bases agree with TRBD2. Germline V gene sequence: CDR1 LNHDA, CDR2 SQIVND (reference sequence). The CDR3 extends over 15 amino acids. V trimming: 5 bases; J trimming: 2 bases; junction bases outside the gene matches: 4.